This paragraph reports one TCR beta chain. This table comes from immunoSEQ multiplex PCR, and its TCRdb copy is limited to in-frame clones, with some not included. The table has about 130,000 clones, 75% to 90% seen once; the top ten hold 1.1%. This sample is drawn from a study of cytomegalovirus exposure and HLA in healthy donors. Germline lookup yields CDR1 SGHAT and CDR2 FQNNGV. This CDR3 comprises 14 residues. The V end was cut by 0 bases, the J end by 8 bases, with 10 bases between. Sequenced: PBMCs. The rearrangement uses TRBV11-2 and TRBJ2-2; D not certain. The TCR sequence derives from a woman aged 18-29 years in good health and CMV-seronegative. CDR3: CASSLDQLLGELFF. In nucleotides, the CDR3 is TGTGCCAGCAGCTTAGATCAGTTGCTGGGGGAGCTGTTTTTT.